This TCR beta chain was sequenced for a study of shared T cell receptors in the human thymus. Clones were sequenced by immunoSEQ multiplex PCR, and TCRdb holds only the in-frame ones, with some missing. Of some 640,000 clones in the sample, 87% are singletons; the top ten hold roughly 0.0089%. J was trimmed by 3 bases and V by 8 bases; bases with no gene match: 14. CDR3 length equals 17 residues. Germline CDR1 reads SGHTS; CDR2 reads YDEGEE. These data also featured in a second study, about human thymus T cells. That source adds: Corrective surgery for congenital heart defects was being performed on the healthy Finnish infants who were the donors. Thymus tissue for the work was resected from patients undergoing corrective heart surgery. An apparent bias in V and J gene usage was seen in thymic and blood repertoires. Unrelated individuals had highly overlapping thymic repertoires, as reported in related research.

This TCR derives from a boy under two years old with a congenital heart defect. The sequenced sample consisted of thymocytes. The chain recombines TRBV5-8 with TRBJ2-7; TRBD2 matches 13 bases. The CDR3 sequence: CASTGTSGTVSFYEQYF. The DNA for the CDR3 is TGTGCCAGTACCGGGACTAGCGGGACCGTTTCCTTCTACGAGCAGTACTTC.